These 31 T cell receptor beta chains were all obtained from the same sample, sequenced in a study of blood T cell repertoires in COVID-19. Profiled with immunoSEQ multiplex PCR; TCRdb holds only in-frame clones, not every one. The table shows about 170,000 clones, with around four fifths occurring only once. Sequencing input: peripheral blood. The receptor source for this set is a woman older than 75 with COVID-19, enrolled during active disease.

This clone turned up a few times. CDR3 amino acids: CASSQGAGELFF. The CDR3 DNA sequence: TGTGCCAGCAGCCAAGGGGCCGGGGAGCTGTTTTTT. V is TRBV13 and J is TRBJ2-2; tentative D call: TRBD1 (5 bases). This CDR3 region has 12 residues. The germline V gene has CDR1 PRHDT and CDR2 FYEKMQ (reference sequence). Trimming removed 5 bases from V and 6 bases from J, with 7 bases in between. The variable domain in full, completed from reference TRBV13 and TRBJ2-2, reads AAGVIQSPRHLIKEKRETATLKCYPIPRHDTVYWYQQGPGQDPQFLISFYEKMQSDKGSIPDRFSAQQFSDYHSELNMSSLELGDSALYFCASSQGAGELFFGEGSRLTVL.

The rearrangement joins TRBV6-5 to TRBJ1-2, with 7 nucleotides matching TRBD1. Germline lookup yields CDR1 MNHEY and CDR2 SVGAGI. This CDR3 has 15 residues. V shed 7 bases and J 4 bases; nucleotides not matched to a gene: 12. The CDR3 nucleotides read TGTGCCAGCACGGAGGGGGCCCTACTAGGCTATGGCTACACCTTC. Translating it yields CASTEGALLGYGYTF.

The chain is built from TRBV7-3 and TRBJ1-1, with TRBD1 matching 7 bases. Germline values: CDR1 SGHTA, CDR2 FQGTGA. V was pared by 2 bases and J by 5 bases, with 17 bases of the junction left unmatched. The CDR3 is made up of 18 amino acids. CDR3 bases: TGTGCCAGCAGCTTACCTGGTCGGGGGAACAGGGGAAAGACTGAAGCTTTCTTT. This encodes CASSLPGRGNRGKTEAFF.

V usage is TRBV27 and J usage is TRBJ2-2, with 12 bases matching TRBD2. In germline, CDR1 is MNHEY, CDR2 SMNVEV (reference sequence). The V and J ends lost 6 bases and 4 bases, in that order; junction bases with no gene match: 6. The CDR3 covers 16 residues. The CDR3 DNA reads as TGTGCCAGCAGGCGGACTAGCGGGGTAATCACCGGGGAGCTGTTTTTT. This codes for CASRRTSGVITGELFF.

V is TRBV6-1 and J is TRBJ1-5; unclear D gene. The CDR3 has 14 residues. V lost 3 bases and J 1 base, leaving 7 bases between the germline ends. Germline V gene data show CDR1 as MNHNS and CDR2 as SASEGT. The CDR3 DNA is TGTGCCAGCAGTGACCCGGGGAGCAATCAGCCCCAGCATTTT. It is translated as CASSDPGSNQPQHF.

The chain employs TRBV18 and TRBJ2-5, with 12 bases aligning to TRBD2. This CDR3 spans 14 amino acids. Germline-derived CDR1 and CDR2 are KGHSH and LQKENI. The V segment lost 3 bases and the J segment 4 bases; nucleotides outside the gene matches: 0. CDR3 protein: CASSPTSGRETQYF. CDR3 DNA: TGTGCCAGCTCACCGACTAGCGGGAGAGAGACCCAGTACTTC.

The chain couples TRBV19 to TRBJ2-2; TRBD2 matches 7 bases. The CDR3 spans 15 residues. V shed 8 bases and J 3 bases; nucleotides not matched to a gene: 9. Germline V gene data show CDR1 as LNHDA and CDR2 as SQIVND (reference sequence). CDR3: CASGRGREYTGELFF. DNA for the CDR3: TGTGCCAGTGGCCGTGGGCGGGAGTACACCGGGGAGCTGTTTTTT.

CDR3 sequence: CASSLDGRGNTEAFF. For the CDR3, the DNA is TGCGCCAGCAGCTTGGACGGACGGGGAAACACTGAAGCTTTCTTT. This chain links TRBV5-1 with TRBJ1-1; D not resolved. Looked up from germline, CDR1 is SGHRS and CDR2 is YFSETQ. Deletions cut 0 bases from V and 2 bases from J, with 11 bases between. This CDR3 spans 15 amino acids.

The chain joins TRBV3-1 (or the pseudogene TRBV3-2) to TRBJ2-5; TRBD2 agrees at 12 bases. V trimming: 5 bases; J trimming: 4 bases; junction bases outside the gene matches: 8. CDR1 is LGHDT, CDR2 YNNKEL, per germline (reference sequence). The CDR3 contains 16 residues. The CDR3, as DNA: TGTGCCAGCAGCTCCCGACTAGCGGGAGTAACAGAGACCCAGTACTTC. This codes for CASSSRLAGVTETQYF.

On this clone itself: The junction differs from germline at one of its ends, possibly a read error. The chain is built from TRBV29-1 and TRBJ1-2; D remains unclear. Germline V gene data show CDR1 as SQVTM and CDR2 as ANQGSEA. This CDR3 has 11 residues. The CDR3 nucleotides read TGCAGCGTTGATCCGTTCCAGCTGGAGATCTTC. Protein sequence: CSVDPFQLEIF.

The genes are TRBV5-1 and TRBJ1-5, with D possibly matching TRBD1 (6 bases). The V end lost 0 bases, the J end lost 5 bases, and 9 bases lay between the germline ends. This CDR3 comprises 14 residues. Germline V lookup: CDR1 SGHRS, CDR2 YFSETQ. CDR3 loop: CASSLGDNYQPQHF. CDR3 in DNA: TGCGCCAGCAGCTTGGGGGACAACTATCAGCCCCAGCATTTT.

The chain uses TRBV3-1 (or the pseudogene TRBV3-2) and TRBJ1-3, with 8 nucleotides matching TRBD1. The V gene's germline CDR1 is LGHDT and CDR2 YNNKEL (reference sequence). CDR3 length: 19 residues. Trimming took 1 base from V and 1 from J; bases not matched to a gene: 12. The CDR3 region is CASSQAIGTGGRSGNTIYF. CDR3 sequence (DNA): TGTGCCAGCAGCCAAGCGATTGGGACAGGAGGCCGATCTGGAAACACCATATATTTT.

The CDR3 spells CASSFGSGRADTQYF. CDR3 nucleotides: TGCGCCAGCAGCTTTGGCTCAGGGAGGGCAGATACGCAGTATTTT. The chain employs TRBV5-1 and TRBJ2-3; TRBD2 aligns across 7 bases. Looked up from germline, CDR1 is SGHRS and CDR2 is YFSETQ. This CDR3 has 15 residues. With 2 bases clipped from V and 4 bases from J, the junction kept 7 bases outside the gene matches.

V and J are TRBV5-6 and TRBJ2-6; tentative D call: TRBD1 (6 bases). The germline CDR1 and CDR2 sequences are SGHDT and YYEEEE. The V end was cut by 4 bases, the J end by 0 bases, with 8 bases between. The CDR3 extends over 15 amino acids. CDR3 bases: TGTGCCAGCAGCGAGGGGGTCTCTGGGGCCAACGTCCTGACTTTC. It is translated as CASSEGVSGANVLTF.

A few counts support this clone. The V gene is TRBV2, the J gene TRBJ1-5, with a weak D call TRBD1 (6 bases). The V end lost 3 bases, the J end lost 7 bases, and 13 bases lay between the germline ends. Germline V CDR1 and CDR2: SNHLY, FYNNEI. CDR3 length: 14 residues. This chain's CDR3 is CASSDRGRGQPQHF. The CDR3 bases are TGTGCCAGCAGTGATAGGGGGAGAGGGCAGCCCCAGCATTTT.

The chain carries TRBV9 and TRBJ2-6; D not resolved. There are 16 residues in the CDR3. The germline V gene has CDR1 SGDLS and CDR2 YYNGEE. Trimming pared 1 base from V and 4 bases from J, leaving 12 bases between. The CDR3 region is CASSVTGLSGANVLTF. CDR3 DNA sequence: TGTGCCAGCAGCGTAACGGGTCTATCCGGGGCCAACGTCCTGACTTTC. Full variable domain (rest looked up from reference TRBV9 and TRBJ2-6): DSGVTQTPKHLITATGQRVTLRCSPRSGDLSVYWYQQSLDQGLQFLIQYYNGEERAKGNILERFSAQQFPDLHSELNLSSLELGDSALYFCASSVTGLSGANVLTFGAGSRLTVL.

This chain connects TRBV18 to TRBJ2-7; 8 bases line up with TRBD1. Germline trimming cut 6 bases from V and 6 bases from J; bases unmatched to any gene: 4. The germline gives CDR1 KGHSH, CDR2 LQKENI. CDR3 length equals 12 residues. Here the CDR3 DNA reads TGTGCCAGCTCTCACAGGGGGAGCGAGCAGTACTTC. It yields the protein CASSHRGSEQYF.

The rearrangement uses TRBV28 and TRBJ1-3; no firm D call. CDR3 length: 15 amino acids. Germline loops: CDR1 MDHEN, CDR2 SYDVKM. V lost 2 bases and J lost 0, with 8 bases in between. The CDR3 DNA follows: TGTGCCAGCAGTTTAGACATTAGCTCTGGAAACACCATATATTTT. This translates into CASSLDISSGNTIYF.

The V gene is TRBV5-4, the J gene TRBJ2-5; D not resolved. The germline gives CDR1 SGHNT, CDR2 YYREEE (reference sequence). V was pared by 4 bases and J by 5 bases, with 12 bases between. The CDR3 spans 13 residues. The CDR3 nucleotides are TGTGCCAGCAGCGCCCCCCGCGAGGAGACCCAGTACTTC. Translated: CASSAPREETQYF.

This clone was seen once. The V and J genes are TRBV9 and TRBJ1-2, with 7 bases identical to TRBD1. Looked up from germline, CDR1 is SGDLS and CDR2 is YYNGEE. Unmatched junction bases numbered 20, after V lost 3 bases and J lost 12 bases. The CDR3 is 16 residues long. The CDR3 is CASSAPSDRVLRPDTF. CDR3 nucleotide sequence: TGTGCCAGCAGCGCCCCATCAGACAGGGTATTAAGACCGGACACCTTC.

The chain links TRBV2 to TRBJ1-1; 10 bases fit TRBD1. Germline lookup yields CDR1 SNHLY and CDR2 FYNNEI. CDR3 length: 16 residues. Trimming took 6 bases from V and 0 from J; bases not matched to a gene: 7. The CDR3 DNA follows: TGTGCCAGCAGACCCGGGACAGGGGATATGAACACTGAAGCTTTCTTT. This encodes CASRPGTGDMNTEAFF. The variable domain in full, completed from reference TRBV2 and TRBJ1-1, reads EPEVTQTPSHQVTQMGQEVILRCVPISNHLYFYWYRQILGQKVEFLVSFYNNEISEKSEIFDDQFSVERPDGSNFTLKIRSTKLEDSAMYFCASRPGTGDMNTEAFFGQGTRLTVV.

This rearrangement joins TRBV5-1 to TRBJ1-1, with D possibly being TRBD1 (5 bases). The CDR3 is 14 residues long. Trimming removed 3 bases at V and 6 bases at J, with 15 bases between. Per germline, CDR1 SGHRS and CDR2 YFSETQ. The CDR3 DNA reads TGCGCCAGCAGCTCCCAAGGGGATCGCGCTGAAGCTTTCTTT. Protein sequence: CASSSQGDRAEAFF.

The chain links TRBV13 to TRBJ2-3; 8 nucleotides match TRBD2. The germline V gene has CDR1 PRHDT and CDR2 FYEKMQ (reference sequence). The CDR3 runs 13 residues. V shed 11 bases, J shed 8 bases, and the junction held 12 bases outside the gene matches. As DNA, the CDR3 is TGTGCCGTCCGCAGCGGGAGCGCTGGTACGCAGTATTTT. It translates to CAVRSGSAGTQYF.

CDR3 nucleotides: TGTGCCAGCAGTTTGCGGACTAGCGGACGAGGGGAGACCCAGTACTTC. Its protein is CASSLRTSGRGETQYF. V is TRBV28 and J is TRBJ2-5; 10 bases line up with TRBD2. The CDR3 extends over 16 amino acids. J lost 5 bases, V lost 3 bases, and 9 bases had no gene match. Germline V gives CDR1 MDHEN, CDR2 SYDVKM.

In this sample, this clone turned up once. The chain joins TRBV2 to TRBJ2-7, with D perhaps matching TRBD1 (6 bases). The germline CDR1 and CDR2 sequences are SNHLY and FYNNEI. The CDR3 runs to 12 residues. Trimming removed 5 bases from V and 13 bases from J, with 18 bases in between. This chain's CDR3 is CASSRTVPSHYF. Written as DNA, the CDR3 is TGTGCCAGCAGTCGGACAGTGCCTTCGCACTACTTC.

This chain uses TRBV29-1 with TRBJ2-1; TRBD1 agrees at 9 bases. V was clipped by 3 bases and J by 5 bases; unmatched bases: 2. From germline, CDR1 is SQVTM and CDR2 ANQGSEA. The length of the CDR3 is 13 residues. The CDR3 reads CSVDGTGNNEQFF. The CDR3, as DNA: TGCAGCGTTGATGGGACAGGGAACAATGAGCAGTTCTTC.

This chain uses TRBV4-1 with TRBJ2-1, with D tentatively TRBD2 (6 bases). The V end was cut by 4 bases, the J end by 10 bases, with 20 bases between. Per germline, CDR1 MGHRA and CDR2 YSYEKL. The CDR3 is 15 amino acids. CDR3 amino acids: CASSLVPGLGSEQFF. The DNA of the CDR3 is TGCGCCAGCAGCCTTGTCCCGGGACTGGGGTCGGAGCAGTTCTTC.

V is TRBV3-1 (or the pseudogene TRBV3-2) and J is TRBJ1-6; D is possibly TRBD1 (6 bases). The V and J ends lost 0 bases and 9 bases respectively, with 9 bases between them. CDR1 LGHDT and CDR2 YNNKEL come from the germline V gene (reference sequence). The CDR3 is 14 amino acids. CDR3 DNA: TGTGCCAGCAGCCAAGAACAGGGCGGTTCACCCCTCCACTTT. Protein product: CASSQEQGGSPLHF.

V is TRBV5-8 and J is TRBJ2-1, with a possible D match to TRBD2 (6 bases). This CDR3 has 16 amino acids. Germline V gives CDR1 SGHTS, CDR2 YDEGEE. The V gene lost 4 bases and the J gene lost 4 bases, with 18 bases spanning the gap. In DNA form, the CDR3 reads TGTGCCAGCAGCCGCTTGGTTGGGGGGACGTACAATGAGCAGTTCTTC. Translation gives CASSRLVGGTYNEQFF.

This rearrangement joins TRBV6-4 to TRBJ1-4; no firm D call. Germline V CDR1 and CDR2: MRHNA, SNTAGT. The CDR3 extends over 12 amino acids. Trimming cost V 7 bases and J 4 bases, with 7 bases left between them. The CDR3 sequence: CASKRGNEKLFF. The DNA of the CDR3 is TGTGCCAGCAAGCGGGGTAATGAAAAACTGTTTTTT.

V is TRBV5-1 and J is TRBJ1-1; D ambiguous. The germline CDR1 and CDR2 sequences are SGHRS and YFSETQ. Trimming took off 4 bases at V and 5 bases at J, with 15 bases between the two ends. The CDR3 contains 14 residues. The DNA for the CDR3 is TGCGCCAGCAGCCCGCCAGGAATCTTGACTGAAGCTTTCTTT. Amino acid sequence: CASSPPGILTEAFF.